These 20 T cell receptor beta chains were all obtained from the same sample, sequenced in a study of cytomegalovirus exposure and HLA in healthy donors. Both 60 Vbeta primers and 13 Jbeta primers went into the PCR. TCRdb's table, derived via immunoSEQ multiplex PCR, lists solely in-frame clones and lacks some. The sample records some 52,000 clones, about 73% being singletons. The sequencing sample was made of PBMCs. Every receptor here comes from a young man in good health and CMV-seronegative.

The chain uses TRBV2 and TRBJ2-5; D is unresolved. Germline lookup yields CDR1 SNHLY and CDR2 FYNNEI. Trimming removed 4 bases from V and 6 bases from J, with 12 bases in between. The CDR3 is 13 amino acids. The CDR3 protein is CASSVSQKKTQYF. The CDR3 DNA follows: TGTGCCAGCAGTGTCTCTCAGAAGAAGACCCAGTACTTC.

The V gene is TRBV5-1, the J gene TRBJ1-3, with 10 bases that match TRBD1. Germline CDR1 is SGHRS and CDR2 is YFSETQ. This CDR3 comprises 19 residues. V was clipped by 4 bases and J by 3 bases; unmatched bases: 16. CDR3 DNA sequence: TGCGCCAGCAGCCTACGGAGCCGGGACAGGGGTATAGATGGAAACACCATATATTTT. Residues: CASSLRSRDRGIDGNTIYF.

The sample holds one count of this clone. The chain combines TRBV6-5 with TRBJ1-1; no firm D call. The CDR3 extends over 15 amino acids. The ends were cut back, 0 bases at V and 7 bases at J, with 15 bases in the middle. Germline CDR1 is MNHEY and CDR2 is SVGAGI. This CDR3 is CASSYSTSSRVEAFF. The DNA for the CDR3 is TGTGCCAGCAGTTACTCGACCTCCTCGAGGGTTGAAGCTTTCTTT.

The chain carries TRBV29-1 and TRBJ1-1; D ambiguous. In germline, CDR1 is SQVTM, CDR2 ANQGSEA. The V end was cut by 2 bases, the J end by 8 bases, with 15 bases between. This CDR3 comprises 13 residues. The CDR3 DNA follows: TGCAGCGTTGAACCACAATTCGGCGGAGAAGCTTTCTTT. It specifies CSVEPQFGGEAFF. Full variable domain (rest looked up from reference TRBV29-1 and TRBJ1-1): SAVISQKPSRDICQRGTSLTIQCQVDSQVTMMFWYRQQPGQSLTLIATANQGSEATYESGFVIDKFPISRPNLTFSTLTVSNMSPEDSSIYLCSVEPQFGGEAFFGQGTRLTVV.

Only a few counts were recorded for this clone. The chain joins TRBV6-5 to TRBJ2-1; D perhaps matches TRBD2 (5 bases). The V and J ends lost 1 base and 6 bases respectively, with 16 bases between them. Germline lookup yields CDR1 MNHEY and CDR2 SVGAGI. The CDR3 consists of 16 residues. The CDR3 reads CASSYLAGRGRNEQFF. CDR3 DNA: TGTGCCAGCAGTTACTTGGCGGGCCGAGGGCGCAATGAGCAGTTCTTC.

The CDR3 DNA sequence: TGCGCCAGCAGCCAACCCGGACAGGTTGAGCAGTTCTTC. This sequence encodes CASSQPGQVEQFF. The gene calls are TRBV4-3 and TRBJ2-1; 7 bases fit TRBD1. The CDR3 extends over 13 amino acids. Trimming removed 2 bases from V and 9 bases from J; junction bases left unmatched: 4. Germline V CDR1 and CDR2: LGHNA, YSLEER.

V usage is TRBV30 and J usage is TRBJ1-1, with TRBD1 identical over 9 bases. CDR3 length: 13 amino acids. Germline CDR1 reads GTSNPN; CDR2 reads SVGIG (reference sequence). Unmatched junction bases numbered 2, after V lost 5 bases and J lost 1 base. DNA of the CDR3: TGTGCCTGGGAGGGACAGGGGAACACTGAAGCTTTCTTT. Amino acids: CAWEGQGNTEAFF.

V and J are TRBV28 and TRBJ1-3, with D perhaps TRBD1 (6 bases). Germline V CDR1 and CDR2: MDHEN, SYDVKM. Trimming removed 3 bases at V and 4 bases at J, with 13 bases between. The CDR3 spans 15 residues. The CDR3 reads CASSLGRGHGNTIYF. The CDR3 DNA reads TGTGCCAGCAGTTTGGGCAGGGGTCACGGAAACACCATATATTTT. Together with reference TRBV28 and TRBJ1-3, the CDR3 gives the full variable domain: DVKVTQSSRYLVKRTGEKVFLECVQDMDHENMFWYRQDPGLGLRLIYFSYDVKMKEKGDIPEGYSVSREKKERFSLILESASTNQTSMYLCASSLGRGHGNTIYFGEGSWLTVV.

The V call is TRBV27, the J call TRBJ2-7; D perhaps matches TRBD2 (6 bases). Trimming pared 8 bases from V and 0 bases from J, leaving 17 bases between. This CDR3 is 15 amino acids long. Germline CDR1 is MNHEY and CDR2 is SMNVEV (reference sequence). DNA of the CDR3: TGTGCCAGCGAGGGGCGGGGAGCCACCTCCTACGAGCAGTACTTC. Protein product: CASEGRGATSYEQYF.

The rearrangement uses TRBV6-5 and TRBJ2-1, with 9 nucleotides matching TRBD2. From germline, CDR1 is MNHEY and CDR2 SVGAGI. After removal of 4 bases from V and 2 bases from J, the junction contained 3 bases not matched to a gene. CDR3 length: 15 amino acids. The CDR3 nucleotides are TGTGCCAGCAGTTTTAGCGGGAGCCCCTACAATGAGCAGTTCTTC. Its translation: CASSFSGSPYNEQFF.

DNA for the CDR3: TGTGCCAGCAGCTTGTCAGGGCCGGTCGAGCAGTACTTC. This sequence encodes CASSLSGPVEQYF. V and J are TRBV5-6 and TRBJ2-7; a possible D gene is TRBD1 (5 bases). Per germline, CDR1 SGHDT and CDR2 YYEEEE. This CDR3 is 13 amino acids long. Trimming took off 1 base at V and 6 bases at J, with 11 bases between the two ends.

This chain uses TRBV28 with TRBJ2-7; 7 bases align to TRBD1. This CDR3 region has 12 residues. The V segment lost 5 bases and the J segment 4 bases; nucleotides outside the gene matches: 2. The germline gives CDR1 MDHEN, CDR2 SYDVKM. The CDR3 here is CASSQQGYEQYF. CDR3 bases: TGTGCCAGCAGTCAACAGGGGTACGAGCAGTACTTC. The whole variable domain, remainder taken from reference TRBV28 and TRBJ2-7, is DVKVTQSSRYLVKRTGEKVFLECVQDMDHENMFWYRQDPGLGLRLIYFSYDVKMKEKGDIPEGYSVSREKKERFSLILESASTNQTSMYLCASSQQGYEQYFGPGTRLTVT.

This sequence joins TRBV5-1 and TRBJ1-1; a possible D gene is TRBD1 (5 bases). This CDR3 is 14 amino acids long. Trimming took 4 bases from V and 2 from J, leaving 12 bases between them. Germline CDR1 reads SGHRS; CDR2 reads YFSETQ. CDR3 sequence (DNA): TGCGCCAGCAGCAACGGACACTTAAACACTGAAGCTTTCTTT. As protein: CASSNGHLNTEAFF.

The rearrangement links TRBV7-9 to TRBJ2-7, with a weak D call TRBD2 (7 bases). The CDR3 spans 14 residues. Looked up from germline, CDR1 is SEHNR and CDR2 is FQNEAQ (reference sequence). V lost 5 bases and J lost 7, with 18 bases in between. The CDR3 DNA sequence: TGTGCCAGCAGCCGGCCCTTGCGGGGGCTAGAGCAGTACTTC. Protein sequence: CASSRPLRGLEQYF.

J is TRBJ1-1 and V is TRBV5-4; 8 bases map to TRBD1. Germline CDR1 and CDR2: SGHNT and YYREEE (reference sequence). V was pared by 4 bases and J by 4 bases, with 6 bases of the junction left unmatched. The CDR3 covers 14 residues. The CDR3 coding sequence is TGTGCCAGCAGCCCACAGACAGGGGCCACTGAAGCTTTCTTT. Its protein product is CASSPQTGATEAFF.

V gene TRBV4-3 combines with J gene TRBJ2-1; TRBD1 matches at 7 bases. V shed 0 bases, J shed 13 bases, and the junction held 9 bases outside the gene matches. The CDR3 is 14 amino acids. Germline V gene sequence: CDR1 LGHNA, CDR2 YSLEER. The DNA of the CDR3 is TGCGCCAGCAGCCAAGATTCCGGGACAGAAAGACAGTTCTTC. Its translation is CASSQDSGTERQFF.

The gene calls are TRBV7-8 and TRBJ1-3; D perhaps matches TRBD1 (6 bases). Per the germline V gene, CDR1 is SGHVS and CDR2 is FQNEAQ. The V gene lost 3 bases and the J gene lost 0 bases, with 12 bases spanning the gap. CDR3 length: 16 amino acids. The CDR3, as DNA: TGTGCCAGCAGCTTCAAGCGACAGGCCTCTGGAAACACCATATATTTT. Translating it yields CASSFKRQASGNTIYF. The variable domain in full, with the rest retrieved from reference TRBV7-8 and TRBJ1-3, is GAGVSQSPRYKVAKRGQDVALRCDPISGHVSLFWYQQALGQGPEFLTYFQNEAQLDKSGLPSDRFFAERPEGSVSTLKIQRTQQEDSAVYLCASSFKRQASGNTIYFGEGSWLTVV.

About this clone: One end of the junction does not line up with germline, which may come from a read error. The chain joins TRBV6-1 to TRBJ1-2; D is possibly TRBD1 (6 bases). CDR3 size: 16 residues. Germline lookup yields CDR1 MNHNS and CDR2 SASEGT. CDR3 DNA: TGTGCCAGCAGAGAAGCCCCGACAGGCACTAACTATGGCTACACCTTC. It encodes CASREAPTGTNYGYTF.

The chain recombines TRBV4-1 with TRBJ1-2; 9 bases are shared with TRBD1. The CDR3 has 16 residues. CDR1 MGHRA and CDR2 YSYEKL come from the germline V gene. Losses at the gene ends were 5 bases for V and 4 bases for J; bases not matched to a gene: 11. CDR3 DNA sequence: TGCGCCAGCAGCGCTCAACCGGGACAGGGCGTCTATGGCTACACCTTC. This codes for CASSAQPGQGVYGYTF.

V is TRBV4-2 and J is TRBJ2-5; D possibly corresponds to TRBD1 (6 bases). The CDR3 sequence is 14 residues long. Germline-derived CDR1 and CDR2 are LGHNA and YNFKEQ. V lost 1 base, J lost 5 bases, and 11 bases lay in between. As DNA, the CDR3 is TGTGCCAGCAGCCAAGTGACAACAGGGGAGACCCAGTACTTC. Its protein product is CASSQVTTGETQYF.